Included here is one T cell receptor (beta chain) sequence, with context. V lost 0 bases to trimming and J lost 2 bases, with 12 bases between them. In germline, CDR1 is SGHRS, CDR2 YFSETQ. The CDR3 has 16 residues. This table comes from immunoSEQ multiplex PCR, and its TCRdb copy is limited to in-frame clones, with some not included. The data hold 56,000 or so clones, with about 85% observed a single time. The entry originates in a study of OX40 agonist ivuxolimab in advanced cancers. Study details: The patients' treatment was ivuxolimab, an agonistic anti-OX40 (CD134) antibody. Patients in the trial were receiving intravenous ivuxolimab every 2 weeks, at doses of 0.01 to 10 mg/kg. Patients with hepatocellular carcinoma, melanoma, renal cell or head and neck cancer made up the dose-escalation patients.

The TCR comes from an adult with an advanced solid tumor such as melanoma, head and neck, liver or kidney cancer. This specimen was CD4+ or CD8+ T cells sorted from blood, taken in a trial of the OX40 agonist ivuxolimab. The chain is built from TRBV5-1 and TRBJ1-5, with D unclear. The CDR3 reads CASSLDGVLGNQPQHF. The CDR3, as DNA: TGCGCCAGCAGCTTGGACGGAGTCCTAGGCAATCAGCCCCAGCATTTT.